This entry describes one TCR beta chain. Its cognate antigen is unknown. These data originate in a study of T cell repertoires in ileal Crohn's disease. Included were adult ileal or ileocolonic Crohn's patients indicated for ileocolonic resection. General observations from the study: Mucosal expansions were suggested to be mainly CD8 T cells. Compared with non-smokers, active smokers at surgery showed more clonal expansions. Clonality above 26.8% at surgery always came with endoscopic recurrence.

Method: immunoSEQ multiplex PCR; TCRdb's copy keeps in-frame clones and lacks some. The sample lists 15,000 to 20,000 clones; around two thirds were seen once. CDR1 and CDR2 (germline): WNHNN, SYGVQD (reference sequence). The CDR3 has 18 residues. Unmatched junction bases numbered 9, after V lost 3 bases and J lost 0 bases. The receptor was derived from an adult with Crohn's disease. The chain uses TRBV10-1 and TRBJ1-4; TRBD1 matches 8 bases. Sequencing used ileal tissue. Here the CDR3 reads CASSDPGQEEATNEKLFF. The CDR3 DNA is TGCGCCAGCAGTGACCCGGGACAGGAGGAGGCAACTAATGAAAAACTGTTTTTT.